These 30 T cell receptor beta chains were sequenced from one sample in a study of blood T cell repertoires in COVID-19. Method: immunoSEQ multiplex PCR; TCRdb's copy keeps in-frame clones and lacks some. Here the sample spans 150,000 to 250,000 clones, 84% being singletons. The sample consisted of PBMCs or T cells enriched from blood (not recorded which). Receptors originate from a man aged 40-49 years who had recovered from COVID-19.

The chain has TRBV4-1 and TRBJ2-7, with 9 bases identical to TRBD1. Per germline, CDR1 MGHRA and CDR2 YSYEKL. J gave up 3 bases and V 3 bases, and 6 bases lay outside the gene matches. The CDR3 length is 15 residues. CDR3: CASSHPRGQGYEQYF. CDR3 DNA: TGCGCCAGCAGCCATCCTAGGGGACAGGGCTACGAGCAGTACTTC.

The chain joins TRBV19 to TRBJ2-2, with a weak D call TRBD2 (6 bases). The ends were cut back, 11 bases at V and 4 bases at J, with 17 bases in the middle. This CDR3 has 14 amino acids. Germline CDR1 LNHDA, CDR2 SQIVND (reference sequence). The CDR3 sequence: CASTRGTSTGELFF. In DNA form, the CDR3 reads TGTGCCTCAACGCGAGGGACTTCCACCGGGGAGCTGTTTTTT. Full variable domain (rest looked up from reference TRBV19 and TRBJ2-2): DGGITQSPKYLFRKEGQNVTLSCEQNLNHDAMYWYRQDPGQGLRLIYYSQIVNDFQKGDIAEGYSVSREKKESFPLTVTSAQKNPTAFYLCASTRGTSTGELFFGEGSRLTVL.

The chain employs TRBV27 and TRBJ2-1; unclear D gene. CDR3 length: 14 residues. V lost 5 bases and J lost 3, with 11 bases in between. CDR1 MNHEY and CDR2 SMNVEV come from the germline V gene (reference sequence). CDR3 loop: CASSPDSSYNEQFF. The CDR3 DNA sequence: TGTGCCAGCAGTCCAGACTCAAGCTACAATGAGCAGTTCTTC.

The chain couples TRBV5-4 to TRBJ2-2; D is perhaps TRBD1 (6 bases). Trimming took 4 bases from V and 6 from J, leaving 16 bases between them. This CDR3 has 15 amino acids. Germline-derived CDR1 and CDR2 are SGHNT and YYREEE (reference sequence). The CDR3 protein is CASSTGTGNPGELFF. CDR3 sequence (DNA): TGTGCCAGCAGCACCGGAACAGGGAATCCCGGGGAGCTGTTTTTT.

This chain uses TRBV18 with TRBJ2-7, with D hard to call. The germline CDR1 and CDR2 sequences are KGHSH and LQKENI. The V end lost 3 bases, the J end lost 4 bases, and 7 bases lay between the germline ends. CDR3 size: 12 residues. The CDR3 is CASSPLGYEQYF. The CDR3 region has the DNA TGTGCCAGCTCACCCCTCGGGTACGAGCAGTACTTC.

This clone came up once. V gene TRBV10-3 combines with J gene TRBJ2-3; 8 bases are shared with TRBD2. Germline V lookup: CDR1 ENHRY, CDR2 SYGVKD. V was pared by 0 bases and J by 7 bases, with 9 bases of the junction left unmatched. The CDR3 consists of 16 residues. The CDR3 here is CAISESWRGAVNTQYF. CDR3 DNA: TGTGCCATCAGTGAGTCGTGGCGGGGGGCCGTAAATACGCAGTATTTT.

The chain is built from TRBV6-2 or TRBV6-3 and TRBJ2-5, with 9 bases lining up with TRBD2. The ends lost 2 bases at V and 5 bases at J; junction bases unmatched: 6. The germline V gene has CDR1 MNHEY and CDR2 SVGEGT. This CDR3 is 15 amino acids long. The CDR3 region has the DNA TGTGCCAGCAGTTACGGCGGGGGGGCCTCGGAGACCCAGTACTTC. Translated: CASSYGGGASETQYF.

This chain connects TRBV7-8 to TRBJ1-2; 7 nucleotides agree with TRBD1. The CDR3 contains 17 residues. The germline V gene has CDR1 SGHVS and CDR2 FQNEAQ. V was clipped by 4 bases and J by 5 bases; unmatched bases: 16. CDR3 nucleotides: TGTGCCAGCAGCTCTACCGGGACAGTCAATCCCTTTTATGGCTACACCTTC. This gives the protein CASSSTGTVNPFYGYTF.

The chain uses TRBV5-1 and TRBJ2-3; a weak D match, TRBD2 (7 bases). Germline V lookup: CDR1 SGHRS, CDR2 YFSETQ. The CDR3 contains 13 residues. V lost 4 bases and J 13 bases, leaving 19 bases between the germline ends. In DNA, the CDR3 is TGCGCCAGCAGCGTAGGGGGGGACTTTATGAAGTATTTT. This gives the protein CASSVGGDFMKYF.

V and J are TRBV10-3 and TRBJ1-4; possible D gene TRBD1, 6 bases. V was shortened by 3 bases and J by 7 bases, with 18 bases between the two germline ends. The CDR3 loop spans 16 amino acids. Germline values: CDR1 ENHRY, CDR2 SYGVKD. The CDR3 here is CAISDPMETGPEKLFF. The CDR3 DNA reads as TGTGCCATCAGTGACCCGATGGAGACAGGTCCTGAAAAACTGTTTTTT.

This sequence joins TRBV18 and TRBJ2-3; 11 positions agree with TRBD1. V lost 3 bases and J lost 4; bases outside the gene matches: 0. CDR3 length: 14 residues. Germline values: CDR1 KGHSH, CDR2 LQKENI. The CDR3 sequence is CASSPGQGADTQYF. The CDR3 DNA reads TGTGCCAGCTCACCGGGACAGGGGGCAGATACGCAGTATTTT.

The rearrangement joins TRBV11-2 to TRBJ2-5, with a weak D call TRBD1 (5 bases). The V gene lost 3 bases and the J gene lost 4 bases, with 9 bases spanning the gap. The germline V gene has CDR1 SGHAT and CDR2 FQNNGV. This CDR3 is 13 amino acids long. DNA for the CDR3: TGTGCCAGCAGCTTGCACACAGGAGAGACCCAGTACTTC. It yields the protein CASSLHTGETQYF.

The chain has TRBV19 and TRBJ2-2; D unclear. The CDR3 consists of 15 residues. Germline V lookup: CDR1 LNHDA, CDR2 SQIVND (reference sequence). V dropped 1 base and J dropped 2 bases, with 8 bases sitting between them. The CDR3 reads CASSIARSNTGELFF. Written as DNA, the CDR3 is TGTGCCAGTAGTATAGCAAGAAGCAACACCGGGGAGCTGTTTTTT.

The chain recombines TRBV5-1 with TRBJ1-1; D ambiguous. Trimming cost V 2 bases and J 0 bases, with 8 bases left between them. Germline V gene lookup returns CDR1 SGHRS and CDR2 YFSETQ. This CDR3 has 14 amino acids. CDR3: CASSLTSVNTEAFF. CDR3 coding DNA: TGCGCCAGCAGCTTAACCTCGGTGAACACTGAAGCTTTCTTT.

This rearrangement joins TRBV4-2 to TRBJ1-6; D may be TRBD1 (6 bases). CDR1 and CDR2 (germline): LGHNA, YNFKEQ. Trimming left V 0 bases short and J 10 bases short, with 13 bases between. This CDR3 comprises 15 residues. CDR3 bases: TGTGCCAGCAGCCAAGATGTACAGGGAAACTCACCCCTCCACTTT. Amino acids: CASSQDVQGNSPLHF.

Remarks on this clone: Other DNA variants within this sample encode the same CDR3. The V and J genes are TRBV9 and TRBJ2-5, with TRBD2 identical over 11 bases. Germline V CDR1 and CDR2: SGDLS, YYNGEE. With 2 bases clipped from V and 3 bases from J, the junction kept 3 bases outside the gene matches. CDR3 size: 15 residues. The CDR3 bases are TGTGCCAGCAGCGTTGGGACTAGCGGTAAAGAGACCCAGTACTTC. Translated: CASSVGTSGKETQYF. The full variable domain, in which reference TRBV9 and TRBJ2-5 provide the parts outside the CDR3, is DSGVTQTPKHLITATGQRVTLRCSPRSGDLSVYWYQQSLDQGLQFLIQYYNGEERAKGNILERFSAQQFPDLHSELNLSSLELGDSALYFCASSVGTSGKETQYFGPGTRLLVL.

As for this clone: At one end the junction does not follow the germline gene, possibly because of a read error. This rearrangement joins TRBV6-1 to TRBJ2-3; TRBD2 matches 12 bases. CDR3 length equals 15 residues. Germline values: CDR1 MNHNS, CDR2 SASEGT. This CDR3 reads CASGDTSGGINTQYF. The CDR3 nucleotides are TGTGCCAGCGGTGATACTAGCGGGGGGATAAATACGCAGTATTTT.

The chain joins TRBV18 to TRBJ1-1; D gene uncertain. CDR1 KGHSH and CDR2 LQKENI come from the germline V gene. CDR3 length: 14 amino acids. V was shortened by 3 bases and J by 4 bases, with 12 bases between the two germline ends. The CDR3, as DNA: TGTGCCAGCTCACCTCCCCCAGGCATCACTGAAGCTTTCTTT. It translates to CASSPPPGITEAFF.

This sequence joins TRBV10-3 and TRBJ1-2, with 9 bases lining up with TRBD1. Germline-derived CDR1 and CDR2 are ENHRY and SYGVKD. CDR3 size: 15 residues. The junction had 10 bases not matched to a gene; V was cut back by 3 bases and J by 8 bases. This CDR3 reads CAISDPMGQGYGYTF. As DNA, the CDR3 is TGTGCCATCAGTGACCCCATGGGACAGGGTTACGGCTACACCTTC.

V usage is TRBV20-1 and J usage is TRBJ1-1; D perhaps matches TRBD1 (6 bases). CDR1 is DFQATT, CDR2 SNEGSKA, per germline (reference sequence). The CDR3 runs to 15 residues. Trimming pared 3 bases from V and 3 bases from J, leaving 17 bases between. The CDR3 nucleotides read TGCAGTGCTAGTAATCCTCAGGGGATCGACACTGAAGCTTTCTTT. It codes for CSASNPQGIDTEAFF.

The V gene is TRBV21-1, the J gene TRBJ2-7; the table's D call of TRBD1 was not tested on the DNA. TRBV21-1 is given as a pseudogene. The CDR3 has 19 amino acids. The CDR3 sequence is CASSSPRDRSPQLGYEQYF. The CDR3 coding sequence is TGTGCCAGCAGCTCACCCCGGGACAGGTCCCCGCAACTTGGCTACGAGCAGTACTTC.

This chain connects TRBV19 to TRBJ2-1; TRBD1 matches 12 bases. J was trimmed by 5 bases and V by 5 bases; bases with no gene match: 4. The CDR3 is made up of 15 amino acids. Germline CDR1 is LNHDA and CDR2 is SQIVND (reference sequence). CDR3 nucleotides: TGTGCCAGTAGTGGGGACAGGGGGCTCCACAATGAGCAGTTCTTC. This gives the protein CASSGDRGLHNEQFF.

The chain recombines TRBV18 with TRBJ1-6; 10 positions match TRBD1. Germline V lookup: CDR1 KGHSH, CDR2 LQKENI. The CDR3 is 16 amino acids. Trimming removed 5 bases from V and 5 bases from J; junction bases left unmatched: 6. The DNA for the CDR3 is TGTGCCAGCTCAGCGCGGGGGACAGGGGATAATTCACCCCTCCACTTT. It codes for CASSARGTGDNSPLHF.

As to this clone: A read error may produce the germline difference seen at one junction end. The chain is built from TRBV7-7 and TRBJ2-1; a possible D gene is TRBD1 (6 bases). This CDR3 region has 15 residues. CDR1 and CDR2 from the germline V gene are SSHAT and FNYEAQ (reference sequence). CDR3 region: CASSLAEQGNNEQFF. The CDR3 DNA reads TGTGCTAGCAGCTTAGCAGAACAGGGCAACAATGAGCAGTTCTTC.

This sequence joins TRBV5-1 and TRBJ1-2, with 9 bases aligning to TRBD1. After removal of 4 bases from V and 13 bases from J, the junction contained 5 bases not matched to a gene. The CDR3 sequence is 11 residues long. Germline CDR1 and CDR2: SGHRS and YFSETQ. This CDR3 reads CASSKGQGSTF. Written as DNA, the CDR3 is TGCGCCAGCAGCAAGGGACAGGGAAGCACCTTC.

The CDR3 DNA sequence: TGCGCCAGCAGGAGTCTTGACAGGGGTGGTGAAGCTTTCTTT. Translation gives CASRSLDRGGEAFF. V gene TRBV5-1 combines with J gene TRBJ1-1; TRBD1 agrees at 8 bases. Trimming removed 5 bases from V and 7 bases from J; junction bases left unmatched: 10. This CDR3 has 14 residues. The V gene's germline CDR1 is SGHRS and CDR2 YFSETQ.

The rearrangement uses TRBV6-2 or TRBV6-3 and TRBJ2-2; the D gene is possibly TRBD1 (6 bases). The germline V gene has CDR1 MNHEY and CDR2 SVGEGT. The CDR3 spans 13 residues. V dropped 5 bases and J dropped 7 bases, with 11 bases sitting between them. The CDR3 is CASSRKGVGELFF. CDR3 DNA: TGTGCCAGCAGTCGAAAGGGGGTCGGGGAGCTGTTTTTT.

This chain connects TRBV5-4 to TRBJ1-2; no firm D call. The CDR3 runs 13 residues. Trimming took 4 bases from V and 3 from J, leaving 10 bases between them. CDR1 and CDR2 from the germline V gene are SGHNT and YYREEE (reference sequence). The CDR3 region has the DNA TGTGCCAGCAGCCAATCCGGGGACTATGGCTACACCTTC. Protein product: CASSQSGDYGYTF.

The chain combines TRBV5-8 with TRBJ2-2; D gene unclear. The CDR3 has 13 residues. Trimming removed 4 bases from V and 4 bases from J, with 8 bases in between. Looked up from germline, CDR1 is SGHTS and CDR2 is YDEGEE. This CDR3 reads CASSPYPTGELFF. As DNA, the CDR3 is TGTGCCAGCAGCCCCTACCCCACCGGGGAGCTGTTTTTT.

This CDR3 reads CASSLVTDTQYF. CDR3 in DNA: TGTGCCAGCAGCTTGGTAACAGATACGCAGTATTTT. The V call is TRBV5-6, the J call TRBJ2-3; D unclear. Germline CDR1 is SGHDT and CDR2 is YYEEEE. Trimming removed 0 bases from V and 3 bases from J, with 2 bases in between. The length of the CDR3 is 12 residues. Full variable domain (outside the CDR3, taken from reference TRBV5-6 and TRBJ2-3): DAGVTQSPTHLIKTRGQQVTLRCSPKSGHDTVSWYQQALGQGPQFIFQYYEEEERQRGNFPDRFSGHQFPNYSSELNVNALLLGDSALYLCASSLVTDTQYFGPGTRLTVL.